This TCR beta chain was captured in a study of cytomegalovirus exposure and HLA in healthy donors. Across the whole study: Of the donors genotyped, approximately 410 in all, about 80% fell in the Caucasian-associated ancestry cluster. The study, taken as a whole, reports: The authors later linked a missense DCLRE1C variant to TCR beta V- and J-gene trimming. The study listed 164 cytomegalovirus-associated TCR beta chains.

As concerns this clone: Antigen unknown.

The study ran its PCR with 60 Vbeta and 13 Jbeta primers. Generated by immunoSEQ multiplex PCR, the TCRdb table keeps only in-frame clones and is missing some. The repertoire has about 220,000 clones, approximately 80% of them found once; the top ten carry about 0.77%. V was shortened by 3 bases and J by 0 bases, with 14 bases between the two germline ends. This CDR3 comprises 15 residues. Germline values: CDR1 GTSNPN, CDR2 SVGIG (reference sequence). The chain uses TRBV30 and TRBJ1-2; TRBD1 is a possible D gene (5 bases). The receptor comes from a boy younger than 10 in good health and CMV-seronegative. The sample consisted of PBMCs. The CDR3 sequence: CAWRTPQAPNYGYTF. CDR3 nucleotide sequence: TGTGCCTGGAGAACCCCACAGGCCCCTAACTATGGCTACACCTTC.